The following is a T cell receptor beta chain sequence with its context. The table came from immunoSEQ multiplex PCR; TCRdb's copy has only in-frame clones and leaves some out. The sample has 60,000 to 90,000 clones, 80% to 90% seen once; the top ten hold 6.2%. This entry belongs to a study of OX40 agonist ivuxolimab in advanced cancers. At the level of the study: The drug used for patients, ivuxolimab, was an agonistic anti-OX40 (CD134) antibody. Partial responses, seen in three patients, involved one hepatocellular carcinoma and two cutaneous melanomas.

Autoimmune disease history or systemic immunosuppression led to patients being barred. Peripheral blood came from all dose cohorts at three timepoints. Looked up from germline, CDR1 is SGHAT and CDR2 is FQNNGV. This CDR3 has 16 amino acids. The V and J ends lost 5 bases and 6 bases respectively, with 23 bases between them. This sample comprised CD4+ or CD8+ T cells sorted from blood, obtained in a trial of the OX40 agonist ivuxolimab. The chain carries TRBV11-2 and TRBJ2-7; D may match TRBD1 or TRBD2 (5 bases each). The receptor's source is an adult with an advanced solid tumor such as melanoma, head and neck, liver or kidney cancer. In DNA, the CDR3 is TGTGCCAGCAGCCCCTACGGCACGACGGGGCGTCTCGAGCAGTACTTC. Translating it yields CASSPYGTTGRLEQYF.